This T cell receptor beta chain was sequenced in a study of T cell repertoires in aging, cancer and after chemotherapy. Study summary: Clear clonal overlap appeared across healthy donor samples taken over several months to years. General study points: Median generation probability rose over the chemotherapy interval in each cancer cohort, suggesting rebound thymic output. Age-matched healthy donors had significantly more diverse, less clonal blood TCR repertoires than untreated cancer patients. Immunological memory after chemotherapy cannot be judged from the repertoire data.

The CDR3 contains 14 residues. Per the germline V gene, CDR1 is MNHEY and CDR2 is SVGEGT. The germline V and J ends were trimmed by 2 bases and 2 bases, with 7 bases remaining between them. On this clonotype: Its antigen is undetermined.

Peripheral blood genomic DNA, not sorted cells or RNA, was the template. Multiplex touch-down PCR with TRB-A/B primers amplified rearranged V-D-J TRB sequences. Each CDR3 protein gets one entry after TCRdb re-called the multiplex PCR reads with MiXCR. The sample shows 5,000 to 7,500 distinct CDR3 sequences, 27% of them seen only once. Sample: blood. The receptor was isolated from a human donor in good health. The V gene is TRBV6-2 or TRBV6-3, the J gene TRBJ2-1; weak D call: TRBD1 (5 bases). CDR3 in DNA: TGTGCCAGCAGTTACGCGACAGCCTACAATGAGCAGTTCTTC. It translates to CASSYATAYNEQFF.